The rows below give T cell receptor beta chains drawn from one sample of a study of OX40 agonist ivuxolimab in advanced cancers. Generated by immunoSEQ multiplex PCR, the TCRdb table keeps only in-frame clones and is missing some. The data show 70,000 to 90,000 clones, with about 85% seen just once and roughly 8.6% held by the top ten. The material was CD4+ or CD8+ T cells sorted from blood, obtained in a trial of the OX40 agonist ivuxolimab. Receptors were obtained from an adult with an advanced solid tumor such as melanoma, head and neck, liver or kidney cancer. Each CDR3 is given with its conserved first and last residue. The D gene is left open where the match is weak. Size values are once, few and many counts, or a class for expanded clones, and some rows have none.

clone size	V gene	J gene	D gene	CDR3 protein	CDR3 DNA
.	TRBV19	TRBJ2-7	.	CASSIMAGPTYEQYF	TGTGCCAGTAGTATCATGGCGGGCCCTACCTACGAGCAGTACTTC
.	TRBV6-7	TRBJ1-6	.	CASSYSKGPVGSPLHF	TGTGCCAGCAGTTACAGTAAGGGGCCAGTAGGTTCACCCCTCCACTTT
.	TRBV5-1	TRBJ2-5	TRBD2	CASSLAGAKETQYF	TGCGCCAGCAGCTTAGCGGGAGCAAAAGAGACCCAGTACTTC
.	TRBV7-9	TRBJ2-2	TRBD2	CASSLVAGAIGELFF	TGTGCCAGCAGCTTAGTAGCGGGAGCGATCGGGGAGCTGTTTTTT
.	TRBV10-2	TRBJ2-7	TRBD1	CASRDRQGTVSEQYF	TGCGCCAGCAGAGATCGACAGGGGACCGTCAGCGAGCAGTACTTC
once	TRBV2	TRBJ1-4	.	CASSEAQGFLEKLFF	TGTGCCAGCAGTGAAGCGCAGGGATTTCTGGAAAAACTGTTTTTT
.	TRBV9	TRBJ1-2	.	CASSVNYGYTF	TGTGCCAGCAGCGTAAACTATGGCTACACCTTC
.	TRBV5-6	TRBJ2-2	TRBD1	CASSFDYSDRGRELFF	TGTGCCAGCAGCTTCGACTACTCGGACAGGGGAAGGGAGCTGTTTTTT
.	TRBV25-1	TRBJ2-3	TRBD2	CASTAGGPTDTQYF	TGTGCCAGCACCGCGGGAGGGCCTACAGATACGCAGTATTTT
.	TRBV5-1	TRBJ2-5	.	CASTTQETQYF	TGCGCCAGCACGACGCAAGAGACCCAGTACTTC
few	TRBV7-8	TRBJ1-2	.	CASSLGLSQNYGYTF	TGTGCCAGCAGCTTAGGGCTGTCCCAGAACTATGGCTACACCTTC
.	TRBV11-2	TRBJ1-2	.	CASSFEGANYGYTF	TGTGCCAGCAGCTTCGAAGGGGCGAACTATGGCTACACCTTC
.	TRBV6-5	TRBJ1-5	TRBD1	CASSPDRAPTQPQHF	TGTGCCAGCAGCCCAGACAGGGCGCCCACTCAGCCCCAGCATTTT
.	TRBV6-5	TRBJ1-1	.	CASSDRGSGTEAFF	TGTGCCAGCAGTGATAGGGGATCGGGTACTGAAGCTTTCTTT
.	TRBV10-3	TRBJ2-7	TRBD2	CAISETSGRNEQYF	TGTGCCATCAGTGAGACTAGCGGGAGGAACGAGCAGTACTTC
.	TRBV12-2	TRBJ2-3	.	CASRLSTHPQVSTPSTDTQYF	TGTGCAAGTCGCTTATCCACCCATCCGCAGGTCAGTACCCCAAGCACAGATACGCAGTATTTT
.	TRBV4-1	TRBJ2-6	.	CASSQESLPGANVLTF	TGCGCCAGCAGCCAAGAAAGCCTCCCTGGGGCCAACGTCCTGACTTTC
.	TRBV10-3	TRBJ2-6	.	CAIRGQGQQRGANVLTF	TGTGCCATCAGGGGACAAGGGCAACAAAGAGGGGCCAACGTCCTGACTTTC
.	TRBV9	TRBJ2-1	.	CASSVAWQGSEQFF	TGTGCCAGCAGCGTAGCGTGGCAGGGGTCTGAGCAGTTCTTC
.	TRBV7-2	TRBJ2-1	.	CASSLVGGANEQFF	TGTGCCAGCAGCTTAGTAGGGGGAGCTAATGAGCAGTTCTTC
once	TRBV7-2	TRBJ2-1	TRBD1	CASSPRLGTVANEQFF	TGTGCCAGCAGCCCCCGTCTCGGGACAGTGGCCAATGAGCAGTTCTTC
.	TRBV4-1	TRBJ2-3	TRBD2	CASSLTYAGGITDTQYF	TGCGCCAGCAGCCTGACTTATGCGGGGGGAATTACAGATACGCAGTATTTT
once	TRBV20-1	TRBJ2-7	TRBD1	CSATTGVEQYF	TGCAGTGCAACTACAGGGGTCGAGCAGTACTTC
.	TRBV7-3	TRBJ2-7	.	CASSLLGVRVPSYEQYF	TGTGCCAGCAGCTTACTGGGCGTCAGGGTTCCCTCCTACGAGCAGTACTTC
once	TRBV11-3	TRBJ1-3	.	CASSGTDGNTIYF	TGTGCCAGCAGCGGGACGGATGGAAACACCATATATTTT
.	TRBV7-7	TRBJ2-7	TRBD2	CASAGGPGSTYEQYF	TGTGCCAGCGCGGGAGGTCCGGGCTCGACCTACGAGCAGTACTTC
once	TRBV9	TRBJ2-5	.	CASSVGERIQETQYF	TGTGCCAGCAGCGTTGGGGAAAGGATTCAAGAGACCCAGTACTTC
.	TRBV19	TRBJ2-2	.	CASSITGFVTGELFF	TGTGCCAGTAGTATTACGGGTTTTGTCACCGGGGAGCTGTTTTTT
few	TRBV19	TRBJ2-6	TRBD2	CASSLQAGGGGANVLTF	TGTGCCAGTAGTCTCCAAGCGGGAGGGGGAGGGGCCAACGTCCTGACTTTC
.	TRBV20-1	TRBJ1-1	.	CSAPERVAFF	TGCAGTGCCCCGGAGAGGGTGGCTTTCTTT
.	TRBV30	TRBJ2-7	.	CAWRVRGSTYEQYF	TGTGCCTGGAGGGTTAGAGGGAGCACCTACGAGCAGTACTTC
.	TRBV28	TRBJ2-5	TRBD2	CASKTGGKETQYF	TGTGCCAGCAAAACGGGGGGGAAAGAGACCCAGTACTTC
once	TRBV5-4	TRBJ1-6	TRBD1	CASSSDRGIYNSPLHF	TGTGCCAGCAGCTCGGACAGGGGAATATATAATTCACCCCTCCACTTT
.	TRBV5-1	TRBJ2-2	TRBD1	CASSLQGANTGELFF	TGCGCCAGCAGCCTACAGGGGGCGAACACCGGGGAGCTGTTTTTT
.	TRBV5-1	TRBJ2-1	.	CASSPEGSSYNEQFF	TGCGCCAGCAGCCCCGAAGGGAGCTCCTACAATGAGCAGTTCTTC
.	TRBV27	TRBJ1-6	.	CASSPPTTGDNSPLHF	TGTGCCAGCAGCCCACCAACGACAGGAGATAATTCACCCCTCCACTTT
.	TRBV30	TRBJ1-4	.	CAWSPTGTGPELLTEKLFF	TGTGCCTGGAGTCCTACGGGTACCGGGCCAGAACTCCTAACGGAAAAACTGTTTTTT
once	TRBV11-3	TRBJ2-5	.	CASSPGGEETQYF	TGTGCCAGCAGCCCAGGAGGGGAAGAGACCCAGTACTTC
.	TRBV5-1	TRBJ2-7	.	CASSFTRGASASYEQYF	TGCGCCAGCAGCTTTACAAGGGGCGCGTCTGCCTCCTACGAGCAGTACTTC
.	TRBV19	TRBJ2-3	.	CASSLSFSSTDTQYF	TGTGCCAGTAGCCTCTCGTTTTCTAGCACAGATACGCAGTATTTT
.	TRBV11-3	TRBJ2-2	TRBD2	CASSSSGTRAGELFF	TGTGCCAGCAGCTCGTCCGGGACTAGGGCCGGGGAGCTGTTTTTT
.	TRBV7-9	TRBJ2-5	TRBD2	CASSPMGGEETQYF	TGTGCCAGCAGCCCCATGGGGGGGGAAGAGACCCAGTACTTC
.	TRBV28	TRBJ1-2	TRBD1	CASSGTGGNYGYTF	TGTGCCAGCAGTGGGACAGGGGGCAACTATGGCTACACCTTC
.	TRBV5-1	TRBJ2-1	.	CASSFENNEQFF	TGCGCCAGCAGCTTTGAGAACAATGAGCAGTTCTTC
few	TRBV2	TRBJ1-5	.	CASNLGANQPQHF	TGTGCCAGCAACTTGGGGGCCAATCAGCCCCAGCATTTT
.	TRBV5-8	TRBJ1-5	TRBD1	CASSQEGTGNQPQHF	TGTGCCAGCAGCCAGGAAGGGACAGGGAATCAGCCCCAGCATTTT
.	TRBV7-2	TRBJ1-3	.	CASSSGRQTTGNTIYF	TGTGCCAGCAGTTCAGGACGGCAGACTACTGGAAACACCATATATTTT
.	TRBV7-6	TRBJ1-4	.	CASSLGRANEKLFF	TGTGCCAGCAGCTTAGGCAGGGCTAATGAAAAACTGTTTTTT
.	TRBV6-6	TRBJ1-6	.	CASSEGTREFHF	TGTGCCAGCAGCGAGGGGACCAGGGAATTCCACTTT
.	TRBV28	TRBJ1-2	.	CASSFAGISYGYTF	TGTGCCAGCAGTTTTGCAGGCATAAGCTATGGCTACACCTTC
.	TRBV5-1	TRBJ2-7	TRBD1	CASSSGQVYEQYF	TGCGCCAGCAGCTCTGGACAGGTCTACGAGCAGTACTTC
.	TRBV7-3	TRBJ2-2	.	CASSLGGQGGTGELFF	TGTGCCAGCAGCTTGGGGGGCCAGGGAGGCACCGGGGAGCTGTTTTTT
.	TRBV6-5	TRBJ1-2	TRBD1	CASTYRGGGYTF	TGTGCCAGCACCTACAGGGGCGGGGGCTACACCTTC